The clone carrying this T cell receptor beta chain was seen a handful of times. Healthy and HIV-negative, the adult donors had no recent acute infections or vaccinations. This entry comes from a study of shared clonotypes between healthy human individuals. This CDR3 is built from 14 residues. CDR1 is SGHRS, CDR2 YFSETQ, per germline. The ends were cut back, 6 bases at V and 2 bases at J, with 14 bases in the middle. Sequencing was performed with immunoSEQ multiplex PCR; in TCRdb, only in-frame clones are kept and a portion is missing. This sample has about half a million clones, with 70% to 85% found just once.

The J gene is TRBJ1-1, the V gene TRBV5-1; D unresolved. Sequenced input: PBMCs. This receptor was taken from a woman aged 40 to 50 in good health. Some clones in this sample may be carry-over from other donors' samples. CDR3 DNA: TGCGCCAGCAACACTCAACCCTCAAACACTGAAGCTTTCTTT. Encoded protein: CASNTQPSNTEAFF. Full variable domain (rest looked up from reference TRBV5-1 and TRBJ1-1): KAGVTQTPRYLIKTRGQQVTLSCSPISGHRSVSWYQQTPGQGLQFLFEYFSETQRNKGNFPGRFSGRQFSNSRSEMNVSTLELGDSALYLCASNTQPSNTEAFFGQGTRLTVV.